This T cell receptor (beta chain) was recovered during a study of control samples from healthy donors and cancer patients. In germline, CDR1 is SGDLS, CDR2 YYNGEE. J gave up 5 bases and V 3 bases, and 5 bases lay outside the gene matches. This CDR3 contains 14 residues. Sequencing used immunoSEQ multiplex PCR; TCRdb keeps in-frame clones, though not all of them. Of 150,000 to 190,000 clones detected, over 90% appear once; the ten largest clones hold around 2.5%. A note on this clone: The sample holds other DNA sequences that translate to the same CDR3.

This sequence joins TRBV9 and TRBJ2-5; 9 positions match TRBD1. The sample consisted of blood. The clonotype originates from a man aged 45-65 years in good health. CDR3 sequence (DNA): TGTGCCAGCAGCGAAGGACAGGGGCGGGAGACCCAGTACTTC. It codes for CASSEGQGRETQYF.